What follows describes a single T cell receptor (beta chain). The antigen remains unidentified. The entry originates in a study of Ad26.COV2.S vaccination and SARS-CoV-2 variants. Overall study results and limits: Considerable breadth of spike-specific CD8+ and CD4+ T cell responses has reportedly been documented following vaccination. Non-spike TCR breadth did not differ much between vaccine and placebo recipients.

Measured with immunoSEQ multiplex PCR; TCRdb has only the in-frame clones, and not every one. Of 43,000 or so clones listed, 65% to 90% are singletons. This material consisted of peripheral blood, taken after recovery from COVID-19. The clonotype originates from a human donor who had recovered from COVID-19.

This CDR3 reads CASSYSASGSSYEQYF. The CDR3 DNA is TGTGCCAGCAGTTACTCGGCTAGCGGGAGCTCCTACGAGCAGTACTTC. The chain couples TRBV6-5 to TRBJ2-7, with TRBD2 matching 10 bases. The V gene end was trimmed by 0 bases and the J gene end by 0 bases; junction bases not matched to a gene: 2. The CDR3 length is 16 residues. CDR1 is MNHEY, CDR2 SVGAGI, per germline.